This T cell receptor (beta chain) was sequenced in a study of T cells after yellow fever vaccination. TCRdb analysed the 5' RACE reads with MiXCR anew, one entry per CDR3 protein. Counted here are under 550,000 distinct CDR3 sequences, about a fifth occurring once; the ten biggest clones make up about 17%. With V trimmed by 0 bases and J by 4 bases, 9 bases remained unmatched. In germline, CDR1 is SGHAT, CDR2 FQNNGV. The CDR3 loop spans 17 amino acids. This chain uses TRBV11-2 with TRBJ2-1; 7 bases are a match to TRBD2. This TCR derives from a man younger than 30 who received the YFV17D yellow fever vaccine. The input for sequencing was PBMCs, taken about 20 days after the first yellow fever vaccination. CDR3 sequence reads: CASSLEGGERRYNEQFF. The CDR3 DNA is TGTGCCAGCAGCTTAGAGGGGGGGGAGCGGCGATACAATGAGCAGTTCTTC.